The entry below describes one TCR beta chain. The germline gives CDR1 MNHEY, CDR2 SVGAGI. V lost 6 bases and J lost 9; bases outside the gene matches: 5. The CDR3 is 12 amino acids. As processed by the authors: Estimation of nucleated cell counts was performed using reference gene primer amplification. TCRdb's copy holds only in-frame clones and misses some; the assay was immunoSEQ multiplex PCR. V and J calls and clone size are as listed in that table; D and trimming were resolved from the DNA. The data contain 60,000 or so clones, approximately 82% of them seen just once; the ten biggest clones take up 3.5%. This record comes from a study of blood T cell repertoires in COVID-19. The wider study: The United States, Italy and Spain provided the acute and convalescent COVID-19 samples. From T cells, B-cell-depleted T cells, or PBMCs came the material, which was cDNA or gDNA.

V usage is TRBV6-5 and J usage is TRBJ2-1, with 7 bases identical to TRBD2. This TCR was recovered from a woman of 80 years or more with acute or convalescent COVID-19. Sequenced sample: peripheral blood. The CDR3 is CASSLTSSEQFF. For the CDR3, the DNA is TGTGCCAGCAGCCTGACTAGCAGTGAGCAGTTCTTC.